Listed here are 10 T cell receptor beta chains from one sample, sequenced in a study of T cells in tumors after PD-1 blockade. This table comes from immunoSEQ multiplex PCR, and its TCRdb copy is limited to in-frame clones, with some not included. The data hold roughly 15,000 clones, with about 82% observed a single time. Sequencing used PBMCs, obtained after anti-PD-1 treatment. The receptors stem from a human donor with basal cell carcinoma.

The chain combines TRBV10-3 with TRBJ2-3; 12 nucleotides align to TRBD2. The CDR3 extends over 16 amino acids. With V trimmed by 3 bases and J by 5 bases, 6 bases remained unmatched. Germline V gene data show CDR1 as ENHRY and CDR2 as SYGVKD. The CDR3 nucleotides are TGTGCCATCAGTGACACGACTAGCGGGAGATTAGATACGCAGTATTTT. Amino acids: CAISDTTSGRLDTQYF.

The sample holds a few counts of this clone. The V call is TRBV4-1, the J call TRBJ1-4, with TRBD1 matching 7 bases. Trimming took 1 base from V and 8 from J; bases not matched to a gene: 13. CDR3 length equals 17 residues. From germline, CDR1 is MGHRA and CDR2 YSYEKL. The CDR3 region has the DNA TGCGCCAGCAGCCAAGCCACTAGACAGGGTTACGGGGAAAAACTGTTTTTT. This sequence encodes CASSQATRQGYGEKLFF.

The rearrangement uses TRBV6-4 and TRBJ1-6; possible D gene TRBD1, 5 bases. Germline values: CDR1 MRHNA, CDR2 SNTAGT. V lost 3 bases and J 9 bases, leaving 9 bases between the germline ends. This CDR3 is 13 amino acids long. The DNA of the CDR3 is TGTGCCAGCAGTGAACAGGAACGTTCACCCCTCCACTTT. This codes for CASSEQERSPLHF.

The V call is TRBV3-1 (or the pseudogene TRBV3-2), the J call TRBJ2-3; tentatively, D is TRBD2 (7 bases). Germline values: CDR1 LGHDT, CDR2 YNNKEL (reference sequence). V lost 2 bases and J lost 6, with 9 bases in between. This CDR3 region has 13 residues. CDR3 sequence reads: CASSQRGADTQYF. CDR3 coding DNA: TGTGCCAGCAGCCAACGGGGGGCCGATACGCAGTATTTT.

The gene calls are TRBV9 and TRBJ2-2; 8 bases map to TRBD1. The CDR3 sequence is 16 residues long. With V trimmed by 3 bases and J by 2 bases, 6 bases remained unmatched. Germline values: CDR1 SGDLS, CDR2 YYNGEE. CDR3 sequence: CASSGPGQVNTGELFF. As DNA, the CDR3 is TGTGCCAGCAGCGGCCCGGGACAGGTTAACACCGGGGAGCTGTTTTTT. Combining the CDR3 with reference TRBV9 and TRBJ2-2 gives the whole variable domain DSGVTQTPKHLITATGQRVTLRCSPRSGDLSVYWYQQSLDQGLQFLIQYYNGEERAKGNILERFSAQQFPDLHSELNLSSLELGDSALYFCASSGPGQVNTGELFFGEGSRLTVL.

The chain has TRBV6-1 and TRBJ1-5; D remains unclear. The germline gives CDR1 MNHNS, CDR2 SASEGT. The CDR3 has 14 amino acids. V was clipped by 0 bases and J by 4 bases, with 7 bases between them. The CDR3 DNA follows: TGTGCCAGCAGTGAAGCGCGAGGTAATCAGCCCCAGCATTTT. This gives the protein CASSEARGNQPQHF.

This chain joins TRBV7-6 and TRBJ2-1, with D possibly being TRBD1 or TRBD2 (5 bases each). The CDR3 contains 16 residues. Germline loops: CDR1 SGHVS, CDR2 FNYEAQ. V lost 6 bases and J lost 4, with 19 bases in between. The CDR3: CASSVFNGAEYNEQFF. The CDR3 nucleotides are TGTGCCAGCAGTGTTTTTAACGGGGCTGAGTACAATGAGCAGTTCTTC.

The chain employs TRBV9 and TRBJ2-1, with D perhaps being TRBD1 or TRBD2 (5 bases each). This CDR3 comprises 18 residues. Trimming left V 0 bases short and J 5 bases short, with 21 bases between. Germline-derived CDR1 and CDR2 are SGDLS and YYNGEE. CDR3 in amino acids: CASSVEPRPWGNNNEQFF. In DNA, the CDR3 is TGTGCCAGCAGCGTAGAACCCCGCCCCTGGGGGAATAACAATGAGCAGTTCTTC.

This chain links TRBV6-5 with TRBJ1-1; the D is unclear. CDR1 is MNHEY, CDR2 SVGAGI, per germline. The CDR3 length is 13 residues. Trimming cost V 6 bases and J 7 bases, with 15 bases left between them. The CDR3 DNA sequence: TGTGCCAGCAGGCCTAGACACGGAGGTGAAGCTTTCTTT. This encodes CASRPRHGGEAFF.

The rearrangement uses TRBV28 and TRBJ1-4, with unresolved D. Trimming took 7 bases from V and 3 from J, leaving 18 bases between them. The CDR3 is made up of 16 amino acids. CDR1 is MDHEN and CDR2 is SYDVKM in the germline V gene. In DNA, the CDR3 is TGTGCCAGCACCCCTTTAAGGGAGCTGGCTAATGAAAAACTGTTTTTT. Translation gives CASTPLRELANEKLFF.